This T cell receptor beta chain originates from a study of shared clonotypes between healthy human individuals. Assay used: immunoSEQ multiplex PCR; TCRdb lists only in-frame clones, some missing. The sample shows some 1 million clones, about 76% of them seen only once. With 4 bases removed from V and 6 bases from J, the gap between germline ends came to 13 bases. Germline V gene lookup returns CDR1 MNHNY and CDR2 SVGAGI (reference sequence). The CDR3 loop spans 13 amino acids. This clonotype was sampled from a man between 18 and 35 years old in good health. Sequences were obtained from memory CD4+ T cells sorted from blood. Indicated subset: CD45RA-negative fraction. The V call is TRBV6-6, the J call TRBJ2-7, with D possibly being TRBD1 or TRBD2 (5 bases each). The CDR3 region is CASSSSFGGEQYF. The CDR3 region has the DNA TGTGCCAGCAGTTCCTCCTTTGGGGGCGAGCAGTACTTC.